The rows below give T cell receptor beta chains drawn from one sample of a study of cytotoxic CD8 clonotypes in ibrutinib-treated CLL. Profiled with immunoSEQ multiplex PCR; TCRdb holds only in-frame clones, not every one. The sample shows nearly 15,000 clones, about 61% of them seen only once. Sequencing was performed on PBMCs, taken before ibrutinib treatment. All receptors derive from a human donor with chronic lymphocytic leukemia. Each CDR3 is given with its conserved first and last residue.

TRBJ2-7,TRBV6-1,CASRSGQGTYEQYF
TRBJ1-6,TRBV19,CASETGGGNSPLHF
TRBJ2-3,TRBV5-1,CASSLGLGKDTDTQYF
TRBJ2-2,TRBV29-1,CSVIRGDTGELFF
TRBJ1-2,TRBV5-1,CASSLEAGSNYGYTF
TRBJ2-7,TRBV14,CASSPGSETGVYEQYF
TRBJ2-5,TRBV27,CASSPTSGTSGLYF
TRBJ2-2,TRBV10-3,CAIRKTSGGENTGELFF
TRBJ1-2,TRBV6-5,CASSYSLRGQDYGYTF
TRBJ1-2,TRBV6-1,CASSYSLNYGYTF
TRBJ1-6,TRBV9,CASSVTQGRNSPLHF
TRBJ1-6,TRBV27,CASSFSTTGGNSPLHF
TRBJ2-2,TRBV5-4,CASSLWTGSYTGELFF
TRBJ2-3,TRBV7-2,CASSWVRTDTQYF
TRBJ1-5,TRBV29-1,CSARHTEDQPQHF
TRBJ1-5,TRBV4-3,CASSHTGQGGQPQHF
TRBJ2-3,TRBV28,CASSLWRGSTDTQYF
TRBJ1-5,TRBV6-4,CASRVRVLDSNQPQHF
TRBJ2-3,TRBV27,CASAGLAGADTQYF
TRBJ1-1,TRBV5-1,CASSLTGAGATEAFF
TRBJ2-1,TRBV30,CAWNPGTSVEQFF
TRBJ1-2,TRBV2,CASSDRPGGYTF
TRBJ1-2,TRBV27,CASSLNGYYGYTF
TRBJ1-2,TRBV5-4,CASSSQGTGGPKTYGYTF
TRBJ2-5,TRBV29-1,CSVQEGRETQYF
TRBJ1-2,TRBV28,CASIPSSGAEGYTF
TRBJ1-6,TRBV5-3,CASSLGTGDSPLHF
TRBJ2-1,TRBV15,CATSRDQGSNEQFF
TRBJ1-2,TRBV5-6,CASSLVSPGGYTF
TRBJ1-5,TRBV19,CASSARDGINQPQHF
TRBJ2-3,TRBV11-2,CASSPATDTQYF
TRBJ2-1,TRBV7-6,CASSRNPGPYNEQFF
TRBJ2-7,TRBV18,CASSPVGSLPSYEQYF
TRBJ2-3,TRBV11-3,CASSRGTSGGHTDTQYF
TRBJ2-3,TRBV29-1,CSVKTSGMSDTQYF
TRBJ2-5,TRBV5-1,CASSLVGQSSGTQYF
TRBJ2-7,TRBV11-3,CASTLPGFKYEQYF
.,TRBV6-5,CASIRGPSGSYEQYF
TRBJ2-6,TRBV11-2,CASSLGGANVLTF
TRBJ1-2,TRBV7-9,CASSLAWGQGNYGYTF
TRBJ1-2,TRBV7-9,CASRYTGTGGYGYTF
TRBJ2-3,TRBV6-5,CASSLGDTQYF
TRBJ1-1,TRBV4-1,CASSQAPFEAFF
TRBJ1-5,TRBV10-3,CAISEGVNQPQHF
TRBJ1-1,TRBV27,CATGGTRNTEAFF
TRBJ2-6,TRBV5-6,CASSLIAGFSGANVLTF
TRBJ1-4,TRBV6-1,CASSEGFVGFWEKLFF
TRBJ2-5,TRBV7-8,CASSPLTRGQVGETQYF
TRBJ1-5,TRBV28,CASSYGRTGGFQPQHF
TRBJ1-2,TRBV5-4,CASSFEAGQGYGYTF
TRBJ2-7,TRBV5-1,CASSLSGLSYEQYF
TRBJ2-1,TRBV28,CASSLDDRGRYNEQFF
TRBJ1-1,TRBV6-5,CASSGQGPTEAFF